The next 26 T cell receptor beta chains were all read from a single sample in a study of blood T cell repertoires in COVID-19. The assay was immunoSEQ multiplex PCR, and TCRdb's table has in-frame clones only and misses some. The sample lists some 400,000 clones; roughly 86% were seen once. Sequenced sample: peripheral blood. The receptor set was obtained from a woman in her 30s with COVID-19, enrolled during active disease.

This chain links TRBV5-1 with TRBJ2-2, with 8 bases identical to TRBD1. CDR1 is SGHRS, CDR2 YFSETQ, per germline. The J segment lost 5 bases and the V segment lost 0 bases, leaving 0 bases of the junction unmatched. This CDR3 spans 14 amino acids. The CDR3 region is CASSLGQGTGELFF. CDR3 sequence (DNA): TGCGCCAGCAGCTTGGGACAGGGGACCGGGGAGCTGTTTTTT.

The chain employs TRBV19 and TRBJ2-2, with D possibly TRBD1 on 6 matching bases. V gave up 1 base and J gave up 8 bases, with 11 bases separating them. This CDR3 contains 14 residues. CDR1 and CDR2 (germline): LNHDA, SQIVND (reference sequence). The chain's CDR3 is CASSIGGGYGELFF. In nucleotides, the CDR3 is TGTGCCAGTAGTATAGGAGGGGGATATGGGGAGCTGTTTTTT.

V is TRBV19 and J is TRBJ2-2, with 9 positions matching TRBD2. The junction had 9 bases not matched to a gene; V was cut back by 7 bases and J by 6 bases. The germline V gene encodes CDR1 LNHDA and CDR2 SQIVND (reference sequence). The length of the CDR3 is 15 residues. The CDR3 sequence: CASKGQREAAGELFF. CDR3 DNA sequence: TGTGCCAGTAAAGGACAGCGGGAGGCGGCCGGGGAGCTGTTTTTT.

This clone has only one observation. The chain is built from TRBV18 and TRBJ1-3; possible D gene TRBD1, 5 bases. Germline values: CDR1 KGHSH, CDR2 LQKENI. The CDR3 length is 15 residues. Trimming shortened V by 0 bases and J by 5 bases, and 11 bases separated the two germline ends. Here the CDR3 reads CASSPPGKGRNTIYF. Written as DNA, the CDR3 is TGTGCCAGCTCACCACCGGGAAAGGGGAGAAACACCATATATTTT.

The chain links TRBV29-1 to TRBJ2-3; possible D gene TRBD1, 6 bases. Germline V gives CDR1 SQVTM, CDR2 ANQGSEA. The germline V and J ends were trimmed by 0 bases and 0 bases, with 10 bases remaining between them. The CDR3 spans 15 residues. Here the CDR3 reads CSVEDKGVSTDTQYF. The DNA of the CDR3 is TGCAGCGTTGAAGATAAGGGGGTCAGCACAGATACGCAGTATTTT.

CDR3 loop: CASSGQRDSEQYF. DNA of the CDR3: TGTGCCAGCAGCGGACAAAGGGACTCCGAGCAGTACTTC. V usage is TRBV7-2 and J usage is TRBJ2-7; weak D call: TRBD2 (6 bases). CDR1 and CDR2 (germline): SGHTA, FQGNSA. Trimming cost V 5 bases and J 6 bases, with 14 bases left between them. The CDR3 length is 13 residues.

V gene TRBV7-9 combines with J gene TRBJ2-4, with 7 bases identical to TRBD1. The CDR3 loop spans 13 amino acids. Germline V gene lookup returns CDR1 SEHNR and CDR2 FQNEAQ (reference sequence). The ends lost 5 bases at V and 7 bases at J; junction bases unmatched: 5. The CDR3 DNA is TGTGCCAGCAGCCTCACAGGGGTCAACATTCAGTACTTC. Translation gives CASSLTGVNIQYF.

The chain couples TRBV5-1 to TRBJ2-7; D possibly corresponds to TRBD1 (6 bases). V gave up 4 bases and J gave up 2 bases, with 13 bases separating them. This CDR3 comprises 14 residues. Germline CDR1 is SGHRS and CDR2 is YFSETQ. The CDR3: CASSPRGPTYEQYF. The CDR3 region has the DNA TGCGCCAGCAGCCCCAGGGGACCGACCTACGAGCAGTACTTC. The full variable domain, rest sourced from reference TRBV5-1 and TRBJ2-7, is KAGVTQTPRYLIKTRGQQVTLSCSPISGHRSVSWYQQTPGQGLQFLFEYFSETQRNKGNFPGRFSGRQFSNSRSEMNVSTLELGDSALYLCASSPRGPTYEQYFGPGTRLTVT.

Points on this clone: This sample also contains other DNA sequences that code for the same CDR3. J is TRBJ2-1 and V is TRBV10-2, with 7 bases matching TRBD2. The CDR3 totals 13 residues. The germline gives CDR1 WSHSY, CDR2 SAAADI. V shed 9 bases and J 3 bases; nucleotides not matched to a gene: 5. Written as DNA, the CDR3 is TGCGCCAGTTCCGGCGGGAGCTACAATGAGCAGTTCTTC. Protein product: CASSGGSYNEQFF.

This rearrangement joins TRBV15 to TRBJ2-1, with 8 bases matching TRBD1. Germline CDR1 reads LNHNV; CDR2 reads YYDKDF (reference sequence). The CDR3 is 15 residues long. V was pared by 2 bases and J by 7 bases, with 7 bases of the junction left unmatched. DNA of the CDR3: TGTGCCACCAGCAGACCTGGGACAGGCGTGAATGAGCAGTTCTTC. Its translation: CATSRPGTGVNEQFF.

This chain connects TRBV2 to TRBJ2-2; 10 bases line up with TRBD2. The germline V gene has CDR1 SNHLY and CDR2 FYNNEI. V lost 7 bases, J lost 5 bases, and 19 bases stayed unmatched. The CDR3 covers 19 residues. The CDR3 sequence is CASTNRWGTSESLTGELFF. The CDR3, as DNA: TGTGCCAGCACCAACAGGTGGGGGACTAGCGAATCTCTTACCGGGGAGCTGTTTTTT.

The chain recombines TRBV12-3 or TRBV12-4 with TRBJ2-7; D possibly corresponds to TRBD1 (6 bases). Trimming pared 7 bases from V and 6 bases from J, leaving 16 bases between. CDR3 length equals 13 residues. CDR3 amino acids: CASMAGVDGEQYF. DNA of the CDR3: TGTGCCAGCATGGCAGGGGTGGATGGCGAGCAGTACTTC.

The rearrangement joins TRBV10-1 to TRBJ2-1; a weak D match, TRBD1 (6 bases). The CDR3 extends over 15 amino acids. The germline V gene has CDR1 WNHNN and CDR2 SYGVQD (reference sequence). The ends were cut back, 4 bases at V and 0 bases at J, with 10 bases in the middle. The CDR3: CASSVGRGSYNEQFF. CDR3 bases: TGCGCCAGCAGTGTGGGCAGGGGCTCCTACAATGAGCAGTTCTTC.

The chain carries TRBV4-1 and TRBJ2-2, with a weak D call TRBD1 (5 bases). Germline loops: CDR1 MGHRA, CDR2 YSYEKL. The CDR3 is made up of 19 amino acids. Between the trimmed V and J ends, which lost 3 bases and 0 bases, there was a span of 20 bases. Here the CDR3 reads CASSHGLQGPNPNTGELFF. In DNA, the CDR3 is TGCGCCAGCAGCCACGGGTTGCAGGGCCCAAACCCGAACACCGGGGAGCTGTTTTTT.

The chain is built from TRBV6-4 and TRBJ1-1; D remains unclear. CDR3 length: 13 amino acids. The germline V and J ends were trimmed by 7 bases and 0 bases, with 9 bases remaining between them. CDR1 is MRHNA and CDR2 is SNTAGT in the germline V gene. CDR3 region: CASNREMNTEAFF. The CDR3 DNA reads TGTGCCAGCAACAGAGAGATGAACACTGAAGCTTTCTTT.

This clone was detected only once. The gene calls are TRBV7-2 and TRBJ2-7; 8 bases fit TRBD1. The germline V gene encodes CDR1 SGHTA and CDR2 FQGNSA. Trimming took 5 bases from V and 5 from J; bases not matched to a gene: 2. There are 12 residues in the CDR3. The CDR3 nucleotides read TGTGCCAGCAGCCCGGACAGGGACGAGCAGTACTTC. Protein: CASSPDRDEQYF. Full variable domain (outside the CDR3, taken from reference TRBV7-2 and TRBJ2-7): GAGVSQSPSNKVTEKGKDVELRCDPISGHTALYWYRQSLGQGLEFLIYFQGNSAPDKSGLPSDRFSAERTGGSVSTLTIQRTQQEDSAVYLCASSPDRDEQYFGPGTRLTVT.

The chain carries TRBV12-3 or TRBV12-4 and TRBJ2-2; D unclear. This CDR3 contains 12 residues. V was clipped by 7 bases and J by 4 bases, with 7 bases between them. CDR3: CASISPTGELFF. CDR3 sequence (DNA): TGTGCCAGCATCTCCCCCACCGGGGAGCTGTTTTTT.

This clone was observed a few times. The CDR3 sequence: CASSTPDRGNHQPQHF. DNA of the CDR3: TGTGCCAGTAGTACGCCCGACAGGGGGAACCATCAGCCCCAGCATTTT. The chain links TRBV19 to TRBJ1-5; TRBD1 aligns across 9 bases. CDR3 length: 16 amino acids. V was pared by 4 bases and J by 5 bases, with 9 bases of the junction left unmatched. The germline CDR1 and CDR2 sequences are LNHDA and SQIVND (reference sequence). The whole variable domain, remainder taken from reference TRBV19 and TRBJ1-5, is DGGITQSPKYLFRKEGQNVTLSCEQNLNHDAMYWYRQDPGQGLRLIYYSQIVNDFQKGDIAEGYSVSREKKESFPLTVTSAQKNPTAFYLCASSTPDRGNHQPQHFGDGTRLSIL.

The CDR3 nucleotides read TGTGCCAGCAGCAAAGGTACAGGGAACCGCTCTGGGGCCAACGTCCTGACTTTC. It translates to CASSKGTGNRSGANVLTF. The rearrangement joins TRBV21-1 to TRBJ2-6; the D call of TRBD1 is as the table states it, not checked on the DNA. TRBV21-1 is classified as a pseudogene. This CDR3 has 18 residues.

The chain joins TRBV7-2 to TRBJ2-4; possible D gene TRBD2, 6 bases. The germline V gene has CDR1 SGHTA and CDR2 FQGNSA. Trimming removed 2 bases at V and 6 bases at J, with 11 bases between. The CDR3 runs 14 residues. CDR3 coding DNA: TGTGCCAGCAGCTTAAAAGGGCGGGGAAACATTCAGTACTTC. The encoded protein is CASSLKGRGNIQYF.

The table lists this clone with a few counts. The CDR3 loop is CAWSVKAGNVWGYTF. The CDR3 DNA reads as TGTGCCTGGAGTGTAAAGGCAGGGAACGTTTGGGGCTACACCTTC. The chain employs TRBV30 and TRBJ1-2, with a weak D call TRBD1 (5 bases). This CDR3 spans 15 amino acids. Trimming took 0 bases from V and 8 from J, leaving 19 bases between them. Germline CDR1 GTSNPN, CDR2 SVGIG (reference sequence).

The table lists this clone with a count of one. The gene calls are TRBV25-1 and TRBJ2-5; D is perhaps TRBD1 (5 bases). V dropped 1 base and J dropped 5 bases, with 11 bases sitting between them. Germline V CDR1 and CDR2: MGHDK, SYGVNS. There are 14 residues in the CDR3. The CDR3 nucleotides read TGTGCCAGCAGTGAATCCCGCAGGGCCGAGACCCAGTACTTC. Translation gives CASSESRRAETQYF.

V usage is TRBV5-1 and J usage is TRBJ2-1; TRBD2 might be the D (5 bases). The CDR3 is 14 residues long. Between the trimmed V and J ends, which lost 4 bases and 0 bases, there was a span of 8 bases. Per germline, CDR1 SGHRS and CDR2 YFSETQ. CDR3 sequence (DNA): TGCGCCAGCAGCCTGGGGAGCTCCTACAATGAGCAGTTCTTC. Translated: CASSLGSSYNEQFF. Together with reference TRBV5-1 and TRBJ2-1, the CDR3 gives the full variable domain: KAGVTQTPRYLIKTRGQQVTLSCSPISGHRSVSWYQQTPGQGLQFLFEYFSETQRNKGNFPGRFSGRQFSNSRSEMNVSTLELGDSALYLCASSLGSSYNEQFFGPGTRLTVL.

In its sample, this clone was seen once. The V call is TRBV6-2 or TRBV6-3, the J call TRBJ2-7, with D maybe TRBD1 (6 bases). Germline V lookup: CDR1 MNHEY, CDR2 SVGEGT. With 2 bases removed from V and 1 base from J, the gap between germline ends came to 12 bases. The CDR3 has 15 residues. CDR3 region: CASSYADRRSYEQYF. In DNA, the CDR3 is TGTGCCAGCAGTTACGCGGACAGACGATCCTACGAGCAGTACTTC.

This clone appeared once. The rearrangement links TRBV30 to TRBJ1-1, with 7 bases aligning to TRBD1. CDR1 is GTSNPN, CDR2 SVGIG, per germline (reference sequence). Trimming took 4 bases from V and 4 from J; bases not matched to a gene: 9. The CDR3 has 14 residues. The CDR3 bases are TGTGCCTGGATCATGTGGGACAGAGGCACTGAAGCTTTCTTT. Its translation: CAWIMWDRGTEAFF.

Written as DNA, the CDR3 is TGTGCCAGCAGCTCCGGTCCTCGGGCTAGCGGGGCGAACACCGGGGAGCTGTTTTTT. It translates to CASSSGPRASGANTGELFF. The J gene is TRBJ2-2, the V gene TRBV5-4; 9 bases agree with TRBD2. Trimming took 3 bases from V and 0 from J; bases not matched to a gene: 12. The CDR3 length is 19 residues. Looked up from germline, CDR1 is SGHNT and CDR2 is YYREEE (reference sequence).